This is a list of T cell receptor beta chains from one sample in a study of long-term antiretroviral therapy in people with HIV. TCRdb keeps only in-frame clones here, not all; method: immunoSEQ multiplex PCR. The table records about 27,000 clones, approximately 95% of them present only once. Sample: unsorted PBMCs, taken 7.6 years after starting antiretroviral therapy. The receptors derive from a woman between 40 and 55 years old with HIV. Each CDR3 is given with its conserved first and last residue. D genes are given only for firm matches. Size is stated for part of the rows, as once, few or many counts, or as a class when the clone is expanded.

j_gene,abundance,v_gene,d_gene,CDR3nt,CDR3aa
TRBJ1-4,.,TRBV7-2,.,TGTGCCAGCAGCTTAGCAGGCGGATATAATGAAAAACTGTTTTTT,CASSLAGGYNEKLFF
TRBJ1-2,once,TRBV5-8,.,TGTGCCAGCAGCTTGAGGGGCCCGCCGGAGGGCTACACCTTC,CASSLRGPPEGYTF
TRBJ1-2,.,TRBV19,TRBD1,TGTGCCAGTAGCAGGGAAGGGGGCAGGTCCTATGGCTACACCTTC,CASSREGGRSYGYTF
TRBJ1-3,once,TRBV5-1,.,TGCGCCAGCAGCCCAGCTCTAGATGGAAACACCATATATTTT,CASSPALDGNTIYF
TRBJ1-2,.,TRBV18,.,TGTGCCAGCTCACGCAAGGACTCCAACTATGGCTACACCTTC,CASSRKDSNYGYTF
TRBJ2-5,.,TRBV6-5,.,TGTGCCAGCAGTCACCAGGGAGTTCAAGAGACCCAGTACTTC,CASSHQGVQETQYF
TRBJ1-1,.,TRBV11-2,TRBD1,TGTGCCAGCACCGTAGACAGGGTCTCATCTGAAGCTTTCTTT,CASTVDRVSSEAFF
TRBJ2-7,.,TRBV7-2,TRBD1,TGTGCCAGCAGAAGGGACAGGGGGTACGAGCAGTACTTC,CASRRDRGYEQYF
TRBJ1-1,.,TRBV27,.,TGTGCCAGCAGCAGAAAACAGGGGAACACTGAAGCTTTCTTT,CASSRKQGNTEAFF
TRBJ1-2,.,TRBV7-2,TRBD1,TGTGCCAGCAGCCTGGGACAGGGAACTCCCCGACCTGGCTACACCTTC,CASSLGQGTPRPGYTF
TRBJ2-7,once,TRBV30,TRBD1,TGTGCCTGGAGTGCTTCACGGACAGGATTTACCTACGAGCAGTACTTC,CAWSASRTGFTYEQYF
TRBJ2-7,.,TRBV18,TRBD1,TGTGCCAGCTCATCCCGGGACAGGGGGTTACACTACGAGCAGTACTTC,CASSSRDRGLHYEQYF
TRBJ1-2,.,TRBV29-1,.,TGCAGCGACCTGGGGGACCCGAACAACTATGGCTACACCTTC,CSDLGDPNNYGYTF
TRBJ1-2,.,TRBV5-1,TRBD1,TGCGCCAGCAGCTTGACAGGGGTTTTTGAGCTAAGTGGCTACACCTTC,CASSLTGVFELSGYTF
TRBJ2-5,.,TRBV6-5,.,TGTGCCAGCAGCTCTAGCGGTAGGGGGGAGACCCAGTACTTC,CASSSSGRGETQYF
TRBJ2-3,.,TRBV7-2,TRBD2,TGTGCCAGCAGCTCGGGGGGATCCCTGGCAGATACGCAGTATTTT,CASSSGGSLADTQYF
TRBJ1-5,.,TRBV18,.,TGTGCCAGCTCAGAGGGGATAGGAGATCAGCCCCAGCATTTT,CASSEGIGDQPQHF
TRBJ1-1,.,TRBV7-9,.,TGTGCCAGCAACACCGCCGGGGGGAACACTGAAGCTTTCTTT,CASNTAGGNTEAFF
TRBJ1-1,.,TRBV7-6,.,TGTGCCAGCAGCTTAGAGGGAACCATGAACACTGAAGCTTTCTTT,CASSLEGTMNTEAFF
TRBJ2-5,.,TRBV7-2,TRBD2,TGTGCCAGCAGCTTAGATGTAGCGGGGGCTCGGGAGACCCAGTACTTC,CASSLDVAGARETQYF
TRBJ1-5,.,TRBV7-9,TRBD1,TGTGCCTGCAACTCCGGGACAGCGCAGCCCCAGCATTTT,CACNSGTAQPQHF
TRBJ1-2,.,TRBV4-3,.,TGCGCCAGCAGCCCAGATATTAGCCGGAGCGGACCCTCCCTTTATGGCTACACCTTC,CASSPDISRSGPSLYGYTF
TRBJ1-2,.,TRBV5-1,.,TGCGCCAGCAGGGAGGCTCTAGGCGCTAACTATGGCTACACCTTC,CASREALGANYGYTF
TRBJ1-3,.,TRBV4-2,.,TGTGCCAGCAGCCCTAAACAGGGTACTGGAAACACCATATATTTT,CASSPKQGTGNTIYF
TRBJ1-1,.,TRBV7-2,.,TGTGCCAGCAGCGACTCCGGGAGCCGACACACTGAAGCTTTCTTT,CASSDSGSRHTEAFF
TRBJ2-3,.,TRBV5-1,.,TGCGCCAGCAGCTTGGAACCCCAGGGAACAGATACGCAGTATTTT,CASSLEPQGTDTQYF
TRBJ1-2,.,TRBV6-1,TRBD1,TGTGTCTCACACCGGGACAGGGCTAGCTATGGCTACACCTTC,CVSHRDRASYGYTF
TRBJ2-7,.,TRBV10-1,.,TGCGCCAGCAGTGACGACTCAGCCTCCTACGAGCAGTACTTC,CASSDDSASYEQYF
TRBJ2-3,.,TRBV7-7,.,TGTGCCAGCAGCCCGTCGCCTGGGGGAACAGATACGCAGTATTTT,CASSPSPGGTDTQYF